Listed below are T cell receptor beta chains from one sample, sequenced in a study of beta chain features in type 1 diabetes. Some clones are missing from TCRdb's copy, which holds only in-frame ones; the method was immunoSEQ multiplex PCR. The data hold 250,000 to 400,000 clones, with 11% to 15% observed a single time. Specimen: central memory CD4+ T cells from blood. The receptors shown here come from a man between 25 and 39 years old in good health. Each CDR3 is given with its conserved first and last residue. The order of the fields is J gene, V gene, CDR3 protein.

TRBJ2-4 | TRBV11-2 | CASSEDGGGDIQYF
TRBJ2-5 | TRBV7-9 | CASSQGVNQETQYF
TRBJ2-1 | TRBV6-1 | CASRRTSGNTNEQFF
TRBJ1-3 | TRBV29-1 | CSVDFGQGNRNTIYF
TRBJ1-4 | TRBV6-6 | CASSGLRGLNEKLFF
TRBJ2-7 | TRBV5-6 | CASSLASGGPYEQYF
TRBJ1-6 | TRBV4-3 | CASSLTDQGNSPLHF
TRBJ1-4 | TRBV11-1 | CASSFQSTNEKLFF
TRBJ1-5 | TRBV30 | CAWSVGYSNQPQHF
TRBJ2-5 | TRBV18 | CASSPSGPKETQYF
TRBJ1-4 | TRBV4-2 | CASSQGVGATNEKLFF
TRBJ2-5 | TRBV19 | CASRRRQGKETQYF
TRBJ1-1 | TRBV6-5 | CAIGMGAVNEAFF
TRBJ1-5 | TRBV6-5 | CASNLRGQPQHF
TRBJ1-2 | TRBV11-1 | CASSLNRGGDGYTF
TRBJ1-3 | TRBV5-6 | CASSLDYRGTGNTIYF
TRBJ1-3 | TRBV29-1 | CSVDEPGNTIYF
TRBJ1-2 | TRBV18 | CASSRGTGPSANYGYTF
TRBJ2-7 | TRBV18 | CASSPPTQKMEGEQYF
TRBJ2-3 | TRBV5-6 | CASSRKYTDTQYF
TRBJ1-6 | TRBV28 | CASRKKTGGALNSPLHF
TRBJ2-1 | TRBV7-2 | CASSLPQKEQFF
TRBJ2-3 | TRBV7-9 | CASSRWRLAGAVDTQYF
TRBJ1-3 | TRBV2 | CASSNLGTAYSGNTIYF
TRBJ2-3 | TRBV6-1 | CASSSNTDTQYF
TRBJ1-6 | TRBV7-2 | CASSLGTENSPLHF
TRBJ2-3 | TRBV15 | CATSRGGGLNTDTQYF
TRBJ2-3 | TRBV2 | CASSRTSGARVDTQYF
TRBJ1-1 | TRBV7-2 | CASSLVIKAEAFF
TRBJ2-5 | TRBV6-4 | CASSPSPIYF
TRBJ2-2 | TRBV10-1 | CASSESRLAGGANTGELFF
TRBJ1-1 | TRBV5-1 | CASSLMSQGASTEAFF
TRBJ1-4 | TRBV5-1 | CASSRGTRGEKLFF
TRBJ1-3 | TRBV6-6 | CASSGQGVSGNTIYF
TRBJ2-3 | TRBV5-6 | CASSSPDTDTQYF
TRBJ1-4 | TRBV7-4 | CASNSRVGGEKLFF
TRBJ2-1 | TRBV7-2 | CASSHSGGFAYNEQFF
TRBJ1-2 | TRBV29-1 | CSVVSNDGYTF
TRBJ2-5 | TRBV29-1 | CSVGTSGGLGETQYF
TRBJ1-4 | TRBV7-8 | CASSFTGREKLFF
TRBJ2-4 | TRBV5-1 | CASSRGTRGKSTVQYF
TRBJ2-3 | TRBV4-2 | CASSLGTGNTDTQYF
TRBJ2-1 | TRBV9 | CASSVEVRDNEQFF
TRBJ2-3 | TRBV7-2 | CASSKRTGRGYTDTQYF
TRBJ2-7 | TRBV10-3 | CATATSGGSYEQYF
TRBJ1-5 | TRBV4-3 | CASSQIRVQPQHF
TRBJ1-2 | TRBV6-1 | CASSENRGYGYTF
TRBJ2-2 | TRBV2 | CASGLDTGELFF
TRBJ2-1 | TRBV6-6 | CASSYSNQYNEQFF
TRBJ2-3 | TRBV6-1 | CASSDRGTSETDTQYF
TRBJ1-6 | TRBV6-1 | CASSEALQGSPLHF
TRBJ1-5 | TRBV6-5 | CASRDRLSGQPQHF
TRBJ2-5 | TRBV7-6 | CASSGLAGRQETQYF
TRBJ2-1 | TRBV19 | CASSPLAGGPSSYNEQFF
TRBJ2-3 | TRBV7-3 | CASRLGTSTDTQYF